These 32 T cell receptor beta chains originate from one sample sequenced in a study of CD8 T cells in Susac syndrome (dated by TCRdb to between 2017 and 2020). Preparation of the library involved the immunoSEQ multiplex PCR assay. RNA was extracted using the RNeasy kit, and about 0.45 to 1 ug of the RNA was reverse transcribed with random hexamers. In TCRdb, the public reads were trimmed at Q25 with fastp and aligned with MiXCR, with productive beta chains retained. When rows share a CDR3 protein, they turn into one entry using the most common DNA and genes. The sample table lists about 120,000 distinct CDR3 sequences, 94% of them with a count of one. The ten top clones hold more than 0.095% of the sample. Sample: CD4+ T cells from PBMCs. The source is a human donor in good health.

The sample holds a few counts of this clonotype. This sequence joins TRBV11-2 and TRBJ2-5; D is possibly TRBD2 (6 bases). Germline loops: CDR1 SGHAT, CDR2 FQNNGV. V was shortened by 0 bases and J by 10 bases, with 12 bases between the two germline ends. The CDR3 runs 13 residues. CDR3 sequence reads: CASSLDRGSDQYF. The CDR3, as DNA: TGTGCCAGCAGCTTAGATCGGGGGTCCGACCAGTACTTC.

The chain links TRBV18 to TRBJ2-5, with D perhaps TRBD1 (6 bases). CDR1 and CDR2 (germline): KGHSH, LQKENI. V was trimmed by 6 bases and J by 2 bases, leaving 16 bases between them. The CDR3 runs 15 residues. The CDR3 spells CASSAQGRPQETQYF. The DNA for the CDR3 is TGTGCCAGCTCGGCGCAGGGGCGCCCTCAAGAGACCCAGTACTTC.

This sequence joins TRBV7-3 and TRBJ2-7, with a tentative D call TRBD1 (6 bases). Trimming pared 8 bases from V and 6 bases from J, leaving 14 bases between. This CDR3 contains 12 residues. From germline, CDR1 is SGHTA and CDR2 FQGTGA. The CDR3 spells CASGTHRGEQYF. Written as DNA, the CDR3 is TGTGCCAGCGGGACACATAGGGGCGAGCAGTACTTC.

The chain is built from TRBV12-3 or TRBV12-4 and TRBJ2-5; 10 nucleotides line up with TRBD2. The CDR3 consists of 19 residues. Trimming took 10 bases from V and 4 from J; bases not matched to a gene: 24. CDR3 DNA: TGTGCCACCACCTTGTCCCCTATACCCGGGACTAGCGTAGGAGAGACCCAGTACTTC. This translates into CATTLSPIPGTSVGETQYF.

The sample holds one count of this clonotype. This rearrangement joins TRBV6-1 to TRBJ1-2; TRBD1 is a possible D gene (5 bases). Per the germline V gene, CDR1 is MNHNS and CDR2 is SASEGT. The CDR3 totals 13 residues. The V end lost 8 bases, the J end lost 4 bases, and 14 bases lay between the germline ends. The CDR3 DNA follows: TGTGCCAGCTCCCCCTGGGGCGGCTATGGCTACACCTTC. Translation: CASSPWGGYGYTF.

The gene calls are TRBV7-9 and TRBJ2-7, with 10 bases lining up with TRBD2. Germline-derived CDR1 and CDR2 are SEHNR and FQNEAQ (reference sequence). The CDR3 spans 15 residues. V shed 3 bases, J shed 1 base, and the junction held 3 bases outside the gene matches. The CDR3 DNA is TGTGCCAGCAGCTTGCCGACTAGCGGGTCCTACGAGCAGTACTTC. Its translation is CASSLPTSGSYEQYF.

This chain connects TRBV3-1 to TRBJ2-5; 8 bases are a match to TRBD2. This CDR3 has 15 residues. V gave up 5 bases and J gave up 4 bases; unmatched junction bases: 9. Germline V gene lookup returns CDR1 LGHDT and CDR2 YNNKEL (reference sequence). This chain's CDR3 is CASSGIMGLGETQYF. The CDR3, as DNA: TGTGCCAGCAGCGGGATCATGGGACTAGGAGAGACCCAGTACTTC.

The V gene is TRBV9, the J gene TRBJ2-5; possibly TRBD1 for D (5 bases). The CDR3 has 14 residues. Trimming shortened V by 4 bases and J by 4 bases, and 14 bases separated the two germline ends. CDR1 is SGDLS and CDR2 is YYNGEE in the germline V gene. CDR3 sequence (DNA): TGTGCCAGCAGCCTCGTGGGCACAGGAGAGACCCAGTACTTC. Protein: CASSLVGTGETQYF.

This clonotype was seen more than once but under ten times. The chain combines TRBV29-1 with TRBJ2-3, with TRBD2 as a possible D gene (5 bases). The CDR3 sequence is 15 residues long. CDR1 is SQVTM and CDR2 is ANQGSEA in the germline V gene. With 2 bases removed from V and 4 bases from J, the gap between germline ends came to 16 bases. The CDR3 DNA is TGCAGCGTTGAAAAAGGGCCTAGCCTCGCAGATACGCAGTATTTT. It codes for CSVEKGPSLADTQYF.

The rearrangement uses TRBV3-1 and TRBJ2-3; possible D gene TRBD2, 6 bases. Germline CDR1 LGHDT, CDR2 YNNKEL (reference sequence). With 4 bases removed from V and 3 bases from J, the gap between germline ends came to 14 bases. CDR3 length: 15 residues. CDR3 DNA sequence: TGTGCCAGCAGCCTTGACGTCGGGAGTACAGATACGCAGTATTTT. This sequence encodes CASSLDVGSTDTQYF.

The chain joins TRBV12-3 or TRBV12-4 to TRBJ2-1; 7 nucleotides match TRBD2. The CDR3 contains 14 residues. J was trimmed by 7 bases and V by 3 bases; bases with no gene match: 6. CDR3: CASSFGTTLNEQFF. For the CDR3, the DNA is TGTGCCAGCAGTTTTGGGACTACCTTAAATGAGCAGTTCTTC.

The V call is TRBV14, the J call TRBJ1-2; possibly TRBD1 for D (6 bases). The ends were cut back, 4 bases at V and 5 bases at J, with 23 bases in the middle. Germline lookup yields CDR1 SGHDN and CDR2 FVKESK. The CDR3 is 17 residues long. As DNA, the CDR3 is TGTGCCAGCAGCCTGAAGGGGGGGCGTGAAAGTGTTTATGGCTACACCTTC. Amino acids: CASSLKGGRESVYGYTF.

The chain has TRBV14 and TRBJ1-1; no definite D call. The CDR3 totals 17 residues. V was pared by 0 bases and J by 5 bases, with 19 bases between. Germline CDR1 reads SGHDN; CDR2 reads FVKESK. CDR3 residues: CASSQDYLGYLTTEAFF. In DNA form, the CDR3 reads TGTGCCAGCAGCCAAGATTACCTGGGATATCTTACAACTGAAGCTTTCTTT.

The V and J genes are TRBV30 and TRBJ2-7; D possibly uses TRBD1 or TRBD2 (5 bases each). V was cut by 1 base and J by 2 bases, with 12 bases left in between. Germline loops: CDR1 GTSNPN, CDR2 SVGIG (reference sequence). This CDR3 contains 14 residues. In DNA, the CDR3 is TGTGCCTGGAGTGACTTGCAGGGACCCTACGAGCAGTACTTC. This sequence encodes CAWSDLQGPYEQYF.

The CDR3 DNA is TGTGCCAGCAGCGTAAGGGCCAACACCGGGGAGCTGTTTTTT. Amino acids: CASSVRANTGELFF. The chain joins TRBV9 to TRBJ2-2; no clear D. V lost 1 base and J lost 2, with 6 bases in between. The CDR3 loop spans 14 amino acids. CDR1 SGDLS and CDR2 YYNGEE come from the germline V gene.

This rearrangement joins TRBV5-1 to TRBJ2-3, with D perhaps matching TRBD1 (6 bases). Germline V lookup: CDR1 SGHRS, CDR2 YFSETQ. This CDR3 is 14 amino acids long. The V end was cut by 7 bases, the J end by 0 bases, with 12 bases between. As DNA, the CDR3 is TGCGCCAGCCGACAGGAGCGTAGCACAGATACGCAGTATTTT. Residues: CASRQERSTDTQYF.

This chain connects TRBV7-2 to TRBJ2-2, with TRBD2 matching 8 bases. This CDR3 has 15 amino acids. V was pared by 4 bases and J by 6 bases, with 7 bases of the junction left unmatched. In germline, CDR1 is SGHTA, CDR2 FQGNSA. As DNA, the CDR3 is TGTGCCAGCAGCTCCTATGGACTAGCCCCCGGGGAGCTGTTTTTT. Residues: CASSSYGLAPGELFF.

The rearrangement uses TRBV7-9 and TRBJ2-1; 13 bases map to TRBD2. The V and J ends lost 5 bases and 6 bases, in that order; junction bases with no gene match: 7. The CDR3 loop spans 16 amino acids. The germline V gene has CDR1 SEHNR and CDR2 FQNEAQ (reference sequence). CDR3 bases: TGTGCCAGCAGCGCCGCAGGACTAGCGGGAGTCAATGAGCAGTTCTTC. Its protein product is CASSAAGLAGVNEQFF.

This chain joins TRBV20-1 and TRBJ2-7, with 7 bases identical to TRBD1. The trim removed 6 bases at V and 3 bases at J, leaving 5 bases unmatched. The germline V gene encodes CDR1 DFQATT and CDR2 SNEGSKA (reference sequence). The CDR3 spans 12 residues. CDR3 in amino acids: CSATDRVYEQYF. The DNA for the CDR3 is TGCAGTGCAACAGACAGGGTCTACGAGCAGTACTTC.

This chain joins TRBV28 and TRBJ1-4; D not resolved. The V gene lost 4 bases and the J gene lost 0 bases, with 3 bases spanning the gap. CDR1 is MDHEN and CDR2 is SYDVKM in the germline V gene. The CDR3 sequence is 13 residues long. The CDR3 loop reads CASSWATNEKLFF. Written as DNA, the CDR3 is TGTGCCAGCAGTTGGGCAACTAATGAAAAACTGTTTTTT.

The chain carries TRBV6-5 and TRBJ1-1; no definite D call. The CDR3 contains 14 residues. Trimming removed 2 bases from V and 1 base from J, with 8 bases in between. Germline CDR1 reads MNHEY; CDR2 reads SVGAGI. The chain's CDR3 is CASSYERGNTEAFF. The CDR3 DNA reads TGTGCCAGCAGTTACGAACGGGGGAACACTGAAGCTTTCTTT.

The CDR3 sequence is CASNLGQTSTDTQYF. CDR3 in DNA: TGTGCCAGCAACCTGGGACAGACAAGCACAGATACGCAGTATTTT. This chain links TRBV28 with TRBJ2-3; 7 bases line up with TRBD1. CDR1 is MDHEN and CDR2 is SYDVKM in the germline V gene. After removal of 7 bases from V and 0 bases from J, the junction contained 7 bases not matched to a gene. The CDR3 covers 15 residues.

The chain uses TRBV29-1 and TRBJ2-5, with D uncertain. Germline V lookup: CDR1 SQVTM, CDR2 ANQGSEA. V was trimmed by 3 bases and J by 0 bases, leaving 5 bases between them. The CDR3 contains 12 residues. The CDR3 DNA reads TGCAGCGTTGACTTGTACCAAGAGACCCAGTACTTC. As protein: CSVDLYQETQYF.

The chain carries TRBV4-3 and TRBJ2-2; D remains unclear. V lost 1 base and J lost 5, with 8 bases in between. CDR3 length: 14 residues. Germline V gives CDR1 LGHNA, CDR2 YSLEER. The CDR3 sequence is CASSQVFRTGELFF. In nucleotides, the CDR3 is TGCGCCAGCAGCCAAGTTTTTCGTACCGGGGAGCTGTTTTTT.

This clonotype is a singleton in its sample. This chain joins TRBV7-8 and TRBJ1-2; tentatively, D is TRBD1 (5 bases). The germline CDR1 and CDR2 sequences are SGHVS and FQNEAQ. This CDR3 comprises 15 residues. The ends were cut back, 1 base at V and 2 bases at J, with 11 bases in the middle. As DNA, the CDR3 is TGTGCCAGCAGCTTAGGTGTAGGGGCGAACTATGGCTACACCTTC. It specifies CASSLGVGANYGYTF.

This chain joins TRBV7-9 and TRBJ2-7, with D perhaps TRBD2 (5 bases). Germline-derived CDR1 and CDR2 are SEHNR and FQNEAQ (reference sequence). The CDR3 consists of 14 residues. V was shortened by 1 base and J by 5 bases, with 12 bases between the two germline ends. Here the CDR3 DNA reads TGTGCCAGCAGCTTAGTTTTCGAGGGAAACGAGCAGTACTTC. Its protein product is CASSLVFEGNEQYF.

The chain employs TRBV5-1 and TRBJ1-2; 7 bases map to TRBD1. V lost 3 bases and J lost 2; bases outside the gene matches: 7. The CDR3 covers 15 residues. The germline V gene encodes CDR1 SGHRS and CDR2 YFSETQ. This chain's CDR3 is CASSSGSRGNYGYTF. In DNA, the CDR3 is TGCGCCAGCAGCTCTGGGTCCAGGGGGAACTATGGCTACACCTTC. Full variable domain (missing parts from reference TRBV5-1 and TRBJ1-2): KAGVTQTPRYLIKTRGQQVTLSCSPISGHRSVSWYQQTPGQGLQFLFEYFSETQRNKGNFPGRFSGRQFSNSRSEMNVSTLELGDSALYLCASSSGSRGNYGYTFGSGTRLTVV.

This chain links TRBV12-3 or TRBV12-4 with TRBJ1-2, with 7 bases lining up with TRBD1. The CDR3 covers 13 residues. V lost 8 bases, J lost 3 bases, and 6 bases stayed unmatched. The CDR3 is CASCRQGDYGYTF. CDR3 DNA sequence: TGTGCCAGCTGCCGACAGGGAGACTATGGCTACACCTTC.

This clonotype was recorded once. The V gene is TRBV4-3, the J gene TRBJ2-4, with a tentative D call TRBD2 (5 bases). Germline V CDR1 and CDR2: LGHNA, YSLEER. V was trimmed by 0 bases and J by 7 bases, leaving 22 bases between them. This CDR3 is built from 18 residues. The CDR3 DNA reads TGCGCCAGCAGCCAAGACCCCTGGACTCTTAATGGGTGGAACATTCAGTACTTC. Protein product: CASSQDPWTLNGWNIQYF.

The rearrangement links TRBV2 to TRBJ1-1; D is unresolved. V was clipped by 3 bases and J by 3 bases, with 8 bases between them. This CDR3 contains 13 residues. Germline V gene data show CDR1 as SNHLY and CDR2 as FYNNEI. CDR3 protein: CASSDLLYTEAFF. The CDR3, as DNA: TGTGCCAGCAGTGATCTGCTCTACACTGAAGCTTTCTTT.

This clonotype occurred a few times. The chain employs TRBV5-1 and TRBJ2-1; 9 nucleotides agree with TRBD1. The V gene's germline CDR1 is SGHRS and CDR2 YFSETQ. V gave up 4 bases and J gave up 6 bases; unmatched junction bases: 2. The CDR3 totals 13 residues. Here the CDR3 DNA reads TGCGCCAGCAGCCCGACAGGGGGCAATGAGCAGTTCTTC. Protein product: CASSPTGGNEQFF.

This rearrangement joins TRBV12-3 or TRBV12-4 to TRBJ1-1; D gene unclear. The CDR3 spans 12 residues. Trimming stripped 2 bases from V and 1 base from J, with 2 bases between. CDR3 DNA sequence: TGTGCCAGCAGTTTATGGAACACTGAAGCTTTCTTT. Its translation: CASSLWNTEAFF.